These 26 T cell receptor beta chains came from one sample sequenced in a study of response to subunit inactivated influenza vaccine. TCRdb re-analysed the RT-PCR reads in MiXCR, keeping a single row per CDR3 protein. Of fewer than 550,000 distinct CDR3 sequences listed, over 25% are singletons. The sample was CD4+ T cells sorted from PBMCs, taken about 5 days after vaccination. The receptors were sampled from a man in his fifties who received an inactivated influenza vaccine.

The V gene is TRBV20-1, the J gene TRBJ2-1; the match to TRBD2 covers 8 bases. This CDR3 has 14 residues. From germline, CDR1 is DFQATT and CDR2 SNEGSKA (reference sequence). Trimming at V came to 6 bases and at J to 0 bases, leaving 4 bases not matched to a gene. Here the CDR3 reads CSAKGTSSYNEQFF. The CDR3, as DNA: TGCAGTGCCAAAGGGACTAGCTCCTACAATGAGCAGTTCTTC.

In its sample, this clonotype was seen a few times. The gene calls are TRBV5-1 and TRBJ2-3; TRBD2 aligns across 10 bases. Germline loops: CDR1 SGHRS, CDR2 YFSETQ. CDR3 length: 15 residues. Unmatched junction bases numbered 7, after V lost 5 bases and J lost 4 bases. The CDR3: CASRPSSGGPDTQYF. In DNA form, the CDR3 reads TGCGCCAGCAGACCTTCTAGCGGGGGACCAGATACGCAGTATTTT.

The chain has TRBV5-1 and TRBJ2-7; unclear D gene. CDR3 length: 17 residues. Germline CDR1 SGHRS, CDR2 YFSETQ. The V and J ends lost 0 bases and 0 bases respectively, with 16 bases between them. The CDR3 bases are TGCGCCAGCAGCTTGGGGGCCTTGGGGTCCCTCTCCTACGAGCAGTACTTC. This encodes CASSLGALGSLSYEQYF.

This clonotype occurred a few times. The chain uses TRBV6-1 and TRBJ1-4; 12 bases fit TRBD1. Trimming cost V 6 bases and J 10 bases; bases outside gene matches: 9. This CDR3 comprises 15 residues. CDR1 MNHNS and CDR2 SASEGT come from the germline V gene. The CDR3 sequence: CASSPGTGGLGKLFF. The CDR3, as DNA: TGTGCCAGCAGCCCCGGGACAGGGGGCCTGGGAAAACTGTTTTTT.

This clonotype was detected a few times. The chain joins TRBV29-1 to TRBJ2-1; maybe TRBD2 (6 bases). The CDR3 covers 13 residues. V dropped 7 bases and J dropped 6 bases, with 16 bases sitting between them. In germline, CDR1 is SQVTM, CDR2 ANQGSEA. The CDR3 DNA reads TGCAGCGCCGCATATCTAGCGCCCAATGAGCAGTTCTTC. This codes for CSAAYLAPNEQFF.

The CDR3 is CASSMTSGGDTQYF. The CDR3 DNA follows: TGCGCCAGCAGCATGACTAGCGGGGGAGATACGCAGTATTTT. The chain is built from TRBV5-1 and TRBJ2-3, with TRBD2 identical over 12 bases. Germline trimming cut 4 bases from V and 5 bases from J; bases unmatched to any gene: 2. CDR3 length: 14 residues. The germline gives CDR1 SGHRS, CDR2 YFSETQ. The full variable domain, in which reference TRBV5-1 and TRBJ2-3 provide the parts outside the CDR3, is KAGVTQTPRYLIKTRGQQVTLSCSPISGHRSVSWYQQTPGQGLQFLFEYFSETQRNKGNFPGRFSGRQFSNSRSEMNVSTLELGDSALYLCASSMTSGGDTQYFGPGTRLTVL.

The chain is built from TRBV11-2 and TRBJ2-2; D gene unclear. The ends were cut back, 1 base at V and 2 bases at J, with 11 bases in the middle. CDR1 is SGHAT and CDR2 is FQNNGV in the germline V gene. The CDR3 loop spans 16 amino acids. CDR3 DNA: TGTGCCAGCAGCTTAGCCCCGGGCGGTAACACCGGGGAGCTGTTTTTT. Protein sequence: CASSLAPGGNTGELFF.

The chain is built from TRBV10-3 and TRBJ1-2; tentatively, D is TRBD1 (6 bases). Germline lookup yields CDR1 ENHRY and CDR2 SYGVKD. This CDR3 has 15 amino acids. V lost 3 bases, J lost 5 bases, and 16 bases lay in between. The CDR3 is CAISDRTGTGYGYTF. CDR3 DNA sequence: TGTGCCATCAGTGATCGAACAGGGACTGGGTATGGCTACACCTTC.

The sample holds a few counts of this clonotype. J is TRBJ2-3 and V is TRBV7-2, with D perhaps TRBD1 (7 bases). Germline V gene data show CDR1 as SGHTA and CDR2 as FQGNSA. Between the trimmed V and J ends, which lost 6 bases and 0 bases, there was a span of 16 bases. This CDR3 is 16 amino acids long. CDR3 in DNA: TGTGCCAGCAGACCCAGGGGGGTTACTAGCACAGATACGCAGTATTTT. Translated, it gives CASRPRGVTSTDTQYF.

V is TRBV4-3 and J is TRBJ1-4, with 8 bases that match TRBD1. The CDR3 length is 15 residues. Germline loops: CDR1 LGHNA, CDR2 YSLEER. The junction had 8 bases not matched to a gene; V was cut back by 3 bases and J by 8 bases. The CDR3 bases are TGCGCCAGCAGCCAGCCCCCCGGGACAGGAGAAAAACTGTTTTTT. Translation gives CASSQPPGTGEKLFF.

This clonotype was recorded a few times. The V gene is TRBV10-3, the J gene TRBJ2-5; a possible D gene is TRBD2 (5 bases). The ends were cut back, 2 bases at V and 5 bases at J, with 9 bases in the middle. Germline V gives CDR1 ENHRY, CDR2 SYGVKD. The CDR3 contains 13 residues. The CDR3 DNA reads as TGTGCCATCAGTGAGACTAGTGTGGAGACCCAGTACTTC. Its protein is CAISETSVETQYF.

The chain links TRBV4-2 to TRBJ2-2; the D is unclear. Germline CDR1 is LGHNA and CDR2 is YNFKEQ. Trimming stripped 3 bases from V and 1 base from J, with 9 bases between. This CDR3 has 15 amino acids. CDR3 residues: CASSQGRRNTGELFF. In nucleotides, the CDR3 is TGTGCCAGCAGCCAGGGCAGGCGGAACACCGGGGAGCTGTTTTTT.

The chain's CDR3 is CASSSGQGDEQFF. The CDR3, as DNA: TGCGCCAGCAGCTCCGGACAGGGCGATGAGCAGTTCTTC. This rearrangement joins TRBV5-1 to TRBJ2-1, with 8 positions matching TRBD1. Losses at the gene ends were 3 bases for V and 8 bases for J; bases not matched to a gene: 4. CDR1 and CDR2 (germline): SGHRS, YFSETQ. CDR3 length equals 13 residues.

This clonotype turned up a few times. CDR3 in amino acids: CSARVGGLISYEQYF. The CDR3 DNA is TGCAGTGCTAGAGTTGGCGGTTTAATCTCCTACGAGCAGTACTTC. The chain carries TRBV20-1 and TRBJ2-7; unclear D gene. CDR1 is DFQATT, CDR2 SNEGSKA, per germline (reference sequence). V lost 1 base and J 0 bases, leaving 13 bases between the germline ends. The CDR3 loop spans 15 amino acids.

The chain recombines TRBV18 with TRBJ2-2; 8 bases map to TRBD2. Germline V lookup: CDR1 KGHSH, CDR2 LQKENI. This CDR3 has 16 residues. V shed 2 bases and J 2 bases; nucleotides not matched to a gene: 4. Written as DNA, the CDR3 is TGTGCCAGCTCACCAACTAGCGGCCCTAACACCGGGGAGCTGTTTTTT. This sequence encodes CASSPTSGPNTGELFF.

This clonotype has just a few counts. This sequence joins TRBV5-1 and TRBJ2-4; D call uncertain. Germline V gene lookup returns CDR1 SGHRS and CDR2 YFSETQ. Trimming removed 4 bases from V and 0 bases from J, with 14 bases in between. This CDR3 contains 16 residues. The CDR3 sequence: CASSTGSTVAKNIQYF. Here the CDR3 DNA reads TGCGCCAGCAGCACGGGCAGCACCGTAGCCAAAAACATTCAGTACTTC.

The V gene is TRBV6-2 or TRBV6-3, the J gene TRBJ2-2; 9 bases agree with TRBD1. V was pared by 7 bases and J by 5 bases, with 8 bases of the junction left unmatched. This CDR3 comprises 15 residues. The germline gives CDR1 MNHEY, CDR2 SVGEGT. The DNA for the CDR3 is TGTGCCAGCACCGGGACAGGGTTTGGAACCGGGGAGCTGTTTTTT. As protein: CASTGTGFGTGELFF.

The chain combines TRBV20-1 with TRBJ1-1, with D perhaps TRBD1 (6 bases). The CDR3 is made up of 14 amino acids. V was clipped by 6 bases and J by 2 bases, with 16 bases between them. Germline loops: CDR1 DFQATT, CDR2 SNEGSKA (reference sequence). CDR3 amino acids: CSALSDRTNTEAFF. CDR3 bases: TGCAGTGCCCTGAGTGACAGGACTAACACTGAAGCTTTCTTT.

This clonotype showed up just once. The rearrangement uses TRBV20-1 and TRBJ2-3; D is ambiguous. V lost 1 base and J 5 bases, leaving 10 bases between the germline ends. The germline V gene encodes CDR1 DFQATT and CDR2 SNEGSKA (reference sequence). The CDR3 consists of 13 residues. CDR3 amino acids: CSARAGGGDTQYF. CDR3 sequence (DNA): TGCAGTGCTAGAGCGGGTGGCGGAGATACGCAGTATTTT.

This clonotype was seen repeatedly, ten times or more. The gene calls are TRBV4-1 and TRBJ1-3; D gene uncertain. CDR3 length equals 15 residues. V was cut by 1 base and J by 0 bases, with 7 bases left in between. CDR1 and CDR2 from the germline V gene are MGHRA and YSYEKL. The CDR3 loop is CASSQGLISGNTIYF. The DNA for the CDR3 is TGCGCCAGCAGCCAAGGACTGATCTCTGGAAACACCATATATTTT.

The chain combines TRBV20-1 with TRBJ2-1; tentative D call: TRBD1 (5 bases). This CDR3 is built from 12 residues. Germline V gives CDR1 DFQATT, CDR2 SNEGSKA (reference sequence). Trimming shortened V by 3 bases and J by 5 bases, and 8 bases separated the two germline ends. The CDR3 sequence: CSARGLNNEQFF. As DNA, the CDR3 is TGCAGTGCTAGGGGGCTCAACAATGAGCAGTTCTTC.

V is TRBV6-1 and J is TRBJ2-5, with D perhaps given as TRBD1 or TRBD2 (5 bases each). This CDR3 has 14 amino acids. Per the germline V gene, CDR1 is MNHNS and CDR2 is SASEGT. V dropped 7 bases and J dropped 5 bases, with 17 bases sitting between them. CDR3 sequence: CASTRDLTGETQYF. The CDR3 bases are TGTGCCAGCACACGGGACCTAACGGGGGAGACCCAGTACTTC.

The genes are TRBV20-1 and TRBJ2-5; D not certain. Trimming stripped 1 base from V and 2 bases from J, with 5 bases between. This CDR3 is built from 12 residues. Germline CDR1 reads DFQATT; CDR2 reads SNEGSKA (reference sequence). The CDR3 nucleotides read TGCAGTGCTAGAGTCCCTCAAGAGACCCAGTACTTC. Its translation: CSARVPQETQYF.

The V and J genes are TRBV6-1 and TRBJ2-6; TRBD1 is a possible D gene (5 bases). This CDR3 is built from 17 residues. Per germline, CDR1 MNHNS and CDR2 SASEGT. Trimming stripped 5 bases from V and 0 bases from J, with 14 bases between. The CDR3 DNA reads TGTGCCAGCAGTAAACGACAGACTGACTCTGGGGCCAACGTCCTGACTTTC. Translating it yields CASSKRQTDSGANVLTF.

This clonotype has a handful of counts. J is TRBJ2-1 and V is TRBV28, with D possibly being TRBD1 (7 bases). V was pared by 6 bases and J by 5 bases, with 14 bases between. The germline V gene encodes CDR1 MDHEN and CDR2 SYDVKM. This CDR3 is built from 14 residues. The CDR3 is CASREGARDNEQFF. The CDR3 DNA sequence: TGTGCCAGCAGGGAGGGGGCGAGAGACAATGAGCAGTTCTTC.

The table lists this clonotype with a few counts. V usage is TRBV10-3 and J usage is TRBJ2-1; TRBD2 aligns across 10 bases. V lost 4 bases to trimming and J lost 5 bases; unmatched junction nucleotides: 5. In germline, CDR1 is ENHRY, CDR2 SYGVKD. CDR3 length: 15 amino acids. The CDR3 nucleotides read TGTGCCATCAGTGGGCGGACTAGCGGAAACAATGAGCAGTTCTTC. It is translated as CAISGRTSGNNEQFF.